These 22 T cell receptor beta chains share one sample of origin, sequenced in a study of blood T cell repertoires in COVID-19. Sequencing used immunoSEQ multiplex PCR; TCRdb keeps in-frame clones, though not all of them. The sample gives approximately 300,000 clones, roughly 90% of which show up once; over 3.5% is in the top ten. Material: PBMCs or T cells enriched from blood (not recorded which). The receptors originated from a woman between 18 and 29 years old with acute COVID-19.

This clone was counted only a few times. The J gene is TRBJ2-7, the V gene TRBV7-3; 7 bases align to TRBD2. Per germline, CDR1 SGHTA and CDR2 FQGTGA. The CDR3 spans 14 residues. The ends lost 4 bases at V and 0 bases at J; junction bases unmatched: 3. Here the CDR3 DNA reads TGTGCCAGCAGCTCTAGCGGAAGCTCCTACGAGCAGTACTTC. This sequence encodes CASSSSGSSYEQYF.

This rearrangement joins TRBV28 to TRBJ1-2, with D perhaps TRBD1 (6 bases). The CDR3 totals 15 residues. Germline V CDR1 and CDR2: MDHEN, SYDVKM. V was trimmed by 2 bases and J by 11 bases, leaving 21 bases between them. CDR3 in DNA: TGTGCCAGCAGTTTAGGATGGGGGGGCGGGGGCCGGTACACCTTC. Translating it yields CASSLGWGGGGRYTF.

V and J are TRBV9 and TRBJ2-5, with a weak D call TRBD2 (6 bases). The germline V gene encodes CDR1 SGDLS and CDR2 YYNGEE. V gave up 3 bases and J gave up 5 bases, with 20 bases separating them. The CDR3 length is 16 residues. CDR3 nucleotide sequence: TGTGCCAGCAGCGAGAATAGCGGCCTATCGGGGGAGACCCAGTACTTC. It translates to CASSENSGLSGETQYF.

The chain uses TRBV12-5 and TRBJ1-5, with D possibly matching TRBD1 (6 bases). Germline loops: CDR1 LGHNT, CDR2 FRNRAP. This CDR3 is built from 16 residues. V was cut by 1 base and J by 2 bases, with 12 bases left in between. The CDR3 here is CASGLANRVGNQPQHF. As DNA, the CDR3 is TGTGCTAGTGGTTTGGCAAACAGGGTGGGCAATCAGCCCCAGCATTTT.

The chain carries TRBV11-3 and TRBJ2-1, with D tentatively TRBD2 (6 bases). V gave up 2 bases and J gave up 3 bases, with 8 bases separating them. The CDR3 is made up of 14 amino acids. Germline V gene data show CDR1 as SGHNT and CDR2 as YENEEA. The CDR3 region has the DNA TGTGCCAGCAGCTTACCTAGCGACTACAATGAGCAGTTCTTC. This encodes CASSLPSDYNEQFF.

V is TRBV27 and J is TRBJ2-7; TRBD1 agrees at 7 bases. Trimming removed 4 bases from V and 1 base from J; junction bases left unmatched: 7. The CDR3 is made up of 15 amino acids. In germline, CDR1 is MNHEY, CDR2 SMNVEV (reference sequence). The CDR3 bases are TGTGCCAGCAGTTCGTCGTACAGGGGATCCTACGAGCAGTACTTC. Its protein is CASSSSYRGSYEQYF.

J is TRBJ2-5 and V is TRBV11-3; D ambiguous. The V end lost 1 base, the J end lost 3 bases, and 15 bases lay between the germline ends. The germline gives CDR1 SGHNT, CDR2 YENEEA. The CDR3 is 16 amino acids. The CDR3 spells CASSLGQRVSEETQYF. CDR3 bases: TGTGCCAGCAGCTTAGGGCAGCGTGTATCGGAAGAGACCCAGTACTTC.

V gene TRBV28 combines with J gene TRBJ1-2; a possible D gene is TRBD1 (6 bases). Germline lookup yields CDR1 MDHEN and CDR2 SYDVKM. V dropped 2 bases and J dropped 8 bases, with 27 bases sitting between them. The CDR3 length is 18 residues. The DNA of the CDR3 is TGTGCCAGCAGTTTAGGGGGAGGGGGTTGGGGTAGCAGATTCGGCTACACCTTC. Protein product: CASSLGGGGWGSRFGYTF.

The V and J genes are TRBV28 and TRBJ2-3, with 9 bases aligning to TRBD2. This CDR3 contains 16 residues. Germline assignment: CDR1 MDHEN and CDR2 SYDVKM. Losses at the gene ends were 5 bases for V and 4 bases for J; bases not matched to a gene: 10. In nucleotides, the CDR3 is TGTGCCAGCAGTCCTTGGACTAGCGATGGGTCAGATACGCAGTATTTT. It codes for CASSPWTSDGSDTQYF.

DNA of the CDR3: TGTGCCAGCAGTTCGGAATCTAGCGGGAGCTACGAGCAGTACTTC. Amino acid sequence: CASSSESSGSYEQYF. The chain employs TRBV28 and TRBJ2-7, with 10 bases lining up with TRBD2. Germline V gene data show CDR1 as MDHEN and CDR2 as SYDVKM. Trimming cost V 4 bases and J 3 bases; bases outside gene matches: 6. The CDR3 has 15 amino acids.

The chain joins TRBV2 to TRBJ1-5; TRBD1 aligns across 9 bases. There are 18 residues in the CDR3. J was trimmed by 1 base and V by 1 base; bases with no gene match: 8. The germline gives CDR1 SNHLY, CDR2 FYNNEI. The CDR3 reads CASSEDRGRDGSNQPQHF. CDR3 bases: TGTGCCAGCAGTGAAGACAGGGGGCGAGATGGAAGCAATCAGCCCCAGCATTTT.

The chain uses TRBV28 and TRBJ1-2; D unresolved. V was shortened by 7 bases and J by 4 bases, with 13 bases between the two germline ends. CDR1 is MDHEN and CDR2 is SYDVKM in the germline V gene. The CDR3 is 13 residues long. CDR3 region: CASTLSSSYGYTF. The CDR3 nucleotides are TGTGCCAGCACACTATCGAGTAGCTATGGCTACACCTTC.

The genes are TRBV27 and TRBJ2-7; 12 nucleotides align to TRBD2. The CDR3 extends over 14 amino acids. Trimming removed 5 bases from V and 6 bases from J; junction bases left unmatched: 5. Germline CDR1 and CDR2: MNHEY and SMNVEV (reference sequence). The CDR3 loop reads CASSLTSGRREQYF. CDR3 DNA sequence: TGTGCCAGCAGTCTGACTAGCGGGAGACGCGAGCAGTACTTC.

This chain joins TRBV5-4 and TRBJ2-2, with D maybe TRBD2 (7 bases). V was trimmed by 2 bases and J by 4 bases, leaving 18 bases between them. Germline CDR1 and CDR2: SGHNT and YYREEE (reference sequence). This CDR3 spans 17 amino acids. The CDR3 reads CASSFGGPGPTTGELFF. CDR3 DNA sequence: TGTGCCAGCAGCTTCGGGGGGCCGGGACCCACCACCGGGGAGCTGTTTTTT.

As for this clone: Different DNA sequences within this sample yield the same CDR3. The chain combines TRBV5-1 with TRBJ1-1; D is uncertain. The CDR3 covers 13 residues. V was trimmed by 2 bases and J by 2 bases, leaving 7 bases between them. Germline values: CDR1 SGHRS, CDR2 YFSETQ. The CDR3 loop is CASSFGGNTEAFF. CDR3 nucleotides: TGCGCCAGCAGCTTTGGAGGAAACACTGAAGCTTTCTTT. Based on the CDR3 plus reference TRBV5-1 and TRBJ1-1, the full variable domain is KAGVTQTPRYLIKTRGQQVTLSCSPISGHRSVSWYQQTPGQGLQFLFEYFSETQRNKGNFPGRFSGRQFSNSRSEMNVSTLELGDSALYLCASSFGGNTEAFFGQGTRLTVV.

On this clone: At one end the junction does not follow the germline gene, possibly because of a read error. The chain is built from TRBV7-7 and TRBJ2-1; 10 nucleotides match TRBD2. In germline, CDR1 is SSHAT, CDR2 FNYEAQ (reference sequence). This CDR3 comprises 15 residues. The chain's CDR3 is CASSLGTSAENEQFF. In nucleotides, the CDR3 is TGTGCTAGCAGCTTAGGGACTAGCGCGGAGAATGAGCAGTTCTTC.

V gene TRBV6-6 combines with J gene TRBJ1-4, with D tentatively TRBD1 (6 bases). The length of the CDR3 is 18 residues. The ends were cut back, 5 bases at V and 0 bases at J, with 19 bases in the middle. Germline CDR1 is MNHNY and CDR2 is SVGAGI (reference sequence). The CDR3 sequence: CASSPDSPFTATNEKLFF. Written as DNA, the CDR3 is TGTGCCAGCAGTCCGGACAGTCCTTTTACAGCAACTAATGAAAAACTGTTTTTT.

The V gene is TRBV27, the J gene TRBJ2-7, with D possibly matching TRBD2 (6 bases). The CDR3 loop spans 15 amino acids. The V end lost 3 bases, the J end lost 3 bases, and 15 bases lay between the germline ends. The germline V gene encodes CDR1 MNHEY and CDR2 SMNVEV (reference sequence). The CDR3 nucleotides read TGTGCCAGCAGTTTCGGGGCGGGAAGAGGCTACGAGCAGTACTTC. Encoded protein: CASSFGAGRGYEQYF.

CDR3 bases: TGTGCCAGTACCGACTACCAAGAGACCCAGTACTTC. Protein product: CASTDYQETQYF. V is TRBV27 and J is TRBJ2-5, with D unresolved. V lost 9 bases and J lost 0, with 8 bases in between. The CDR3 covers 12 residues. Germline loops: CDR1 MNHEY, CDR2 SMNVEV (reference sequence).

The chain couples TRBV11-2 to TRBJ2-1; D possibly corresponds to TRBD2 (7 bases). CDR1 and CDR2 (germline): SGHAT, FQNNGV. The CDR3 spans 13 residues. V was clipped by 5 bases and J by 6 bases, with 11 bases between them. CDR3 nucleotides: TGTGCCAGCAGCCGCCGGGGGGCCAATGAGCAGTTCTTC. This sequence encodes CASSRRGANEQFF. The full variable domain, completed using reference TRBV11-2 and TRBJ2-1, is EAGVAQSPRYKIIEKRQSVAFWCNPISGHATLYWYQQILGQGPKLLIQFQNNGVVDDSQLPKDRFSAERLKGVDSTLKIQPAKLEDSAVYLCASSRRGANEQFFGPGTRLTVL.

The V and J genes are TRBV10-3 and TRBJ1-2, with TRBD1 as a possible D gene (6 bases). Germline values: CDR1 ENHRY, CDR2 SYGVKD. CDR3 size: 13 residues. The V end lost 7 bases, the J end lost 4 bases, and 13 bases lay between the germline ends. For the CDR3, the DNA is TGTGCCATCATAGCGGGGGCAGGCTATGGCTACACCTTC. Translated, it gives CAIIAGAGYGYTF.

The chain recombines TRBV4-1 with TRBJ1-1; perhaps TRBD1 as D (6 bases). The germline CDR1 and CDR2 sequences are MGHRA and YSYEKL. The V and J ends lost 0 bases and 7 bases respectively, with 12 bases between them. This CDR3 has 14 amino acids. The DNA of the CDR3 is TGCGCCAGCAGCCAAGATTGGGGGCACTTTGAAGCTTTCTTT. Its protein product is CASSQDWGHFEAFF.